Listed below are T cell receptor beta chains from one sample, sequenced in a study of blood T cell repertoires in COVID-19. Sequencing used immunoSEQ multiplex PCR; TCRdb keeps in-frame clones, though not all of them. The table includes about 190,000 clones, roughly 80% detected once. The specimen was peripheral blood. The receptors shown here come from a man aged 55 to 70 with active or convalescent COVID-19. Both conserved end residues are part of each CDR3. A D gene is named only where the DNA matches it firmly. Not all rows give a size; the values are once, few, many and, for expanded clones, a class.

size	V	J	D	DNA	CDR3
-	TRBV9	TRBJ2-7	TRBD1	TGTGCCAGCAGCGAGGGACAGGGGATCTACGAGCAGTACTTC	CASSEGQGIYEQYF
-	TRBV14	TRBJ1-1	TRBD1	TGTGCCAGCAGCCAAGCAGGGGGCGGCACTGAAGCTTTCTTT	CASSQAGGGTEAFF
-	TRBV4-3	TRBJ2-7	TRBD2	TGCGCCAGCAGCCAAGAACTTGGGACTAGCGCCGAGCAGTACTTC	CASSQELGTSAEQYF
-	TRBV11-3	TRBJ2-3	-	TGTGCCAGCAGCTTAGTCTCTACCACAGATACGCAGTATTTT	CASSLVSTTDTQYF
-	TRBV10-3	TRBJ1-1	TRBD1	TGTGCCACTGCCCCAGGGGGCACTGAAGCTTTCTTT	CATAPGGTEAFF
-	TRBV19	TRBJ2-7	TRBD2	TGTGCCAGTAGTATGAGCGGGGTTCACTACGAGCAGTACTTC	CASSMSGVHYEQYF
-	TRBV5-4	TRBJ1-1	TRBD1	TGTGCCAGCAGCTTTGACAGGGGAAACACTGAAGCTTTCTTT	CASSFDRGNTEAFF
few	TRBV5-3	TRBJ2-7	-	TGTGCCAGAAGCTTCCTCCGACTGTACTACGAGCAGTACTTC	CARSFLRLYYEQYF
-	TRBV7-2	TRBJ2-1	TRBD2	TGTGCCAGCAGCTCGACCCCCGGGACTAGTCAGTTCTTC	CASSSTPGTSQFF
-	TRBV12-3/TRBV12-4	TRBJ2-7	TRBD2	TGTGCCAGCACGCTAGCGGGAATAGACGAGCAGTACTTC	CASTLAGIDEQYF
-	TRBV14	TRBJ2-3	-	TGTGCCAGCAGCCAAGATATCGGCCAGGGAGATACGCAGTATTTT	CASSQDIGQGDTQYF
-	TRBV9	TRBJ2-1	-	TGTGCCAGCAGCGTCGCCGGGACTCCCCGCAATGAGCAGTTCTTC	CASSVAGTPRNEQFF
-	TRBV27	TRBJ1-5	-	TGTGCCAGCAGGTCAAATAGCAATCAGCCCCAGCATTTT	CASRSNSNQPQHF
-	TRBV3-1/TRBV3-2	TRBJ2-5	TRBD2	TGTGCCAGCAGCCCCGCACTAGCGGGAGAGGGGGAGACCCAGTACTTC	CASSPALAGEGETQYF
-	TRBV4-1	TRBJ2-1	-	TGCGCCAGCAGCTACAACTACAATGAGCAGTTCTTC	CASSYNYNEQFF
-	TRBV19	TRBJ2-1	TRBD2	TGTGCCAGTAGTCCTCCCGGGACTAGCGGGATATTGGGTGAGCAGTTCTTC	CASSPPGTSGILGEQFF
-	TRBV5-6	TRBJ1-2	-	TGTGCCAGCAGCTTAACGTTGCGAGGATATGGCTACACCTTC	CASSLTLRGYGYTF
-	TRBV10-3	TRBJ2-3	TRBD1	TGTGCCATCACCCAGGACAGGGACACAGATACGCAGTATTTT	CAITQDRDTDTQYF
-	TRBV7-2	TRBJ2-7	TRBD2	TGTGCCAGCAGCTTAGTTAGCGGGAGCCCGGGGGAGCAGTACTTC	CASSLVSGSPGEQYF
-	TRBV28	TRBJ1-1	TRBD1	TGTGCCAGCAGCCGCAGGGGGCTCACTGAAGCTTTCTTT	CASSRRGLTEAFF
-	TRBV9	TRBJ1-5	TRBD1	TGTGCCAGCAGCCCCTCTGACAGGGCTCAGCCCCAGCATTTT	CASSPSDRAQPQHF
-	TRBV20-1	TRBJ1-2	-	TGCAGTGCTAGGGACTCTGGTGGCTACACCTTC	CSARDSGGYTF
-	TRBV19	TRBJ1-1	TRBD1	TGTGCCAGTAGTATCCGCGGGACAGGGGTTCAAGCTTTCTTT	CASSIRGTGVQAFF
-	TRBV9	TRBJ1-1	-	TGTGCCAGCAGCGTCACGACAGACCCGAACACTGAAGCTTTCTTT	CASSVTTDPNTEAFF
-	TRBV4-1	TRBJ1-6	-	TGCGCCAGCAGCCAAGATGAGGCGTATTCACCCCTCCACTTT	CASSQDEAYSPLHF
-	TRBV28	TRBJ1-1	TRBD1	TGTGCCAGCAGCCAAACAGGGGGGATAACTGAAGCTTTCTTT	CASSQTGGITEAFF
-	TRBV27	TRBJ1-5	TRBD1	TGTGCCAGCAGTCCGAGGACAGGGCTCTATAGCAATCAGCCCCAGCATTTT	CASSPRTGLYSNQPQHF
-	TRBV7-2	TRBJ1-4	-	TGTGCCAGCGGTCGTCAGGTCAGGGGTGAAAAACTGTTTTTT	CASGRQVRGEKLFF
-	TRBV28	TRBJ2-3	-	TGTGCCAGCAGCTGGGACACTCGCACAGATACGCAGTATTTT	CASSWDTRTDTQYF
-	TRBV7-9	TRBJ1-5	TRBD1	TGTGCCAGCAGCTGGGGGGGACAGGGGAGACAGCCCCAGCATTTT	CASSWGGQGRQPQHF
-	TRBV7-9	TRBJ2-3	-	TGTGCCAGCAGCCAAACAGATACGCAGTATTTT	CASSQTDTQYF